The entry below gives a single T cell receptor (beta chain) sequence along with its context. This clonotype came up many times. The clone's antigen remains unknown. No quality values exist for individual bases; no much larger clone is one base distant. Counted from cysteine to phenylalanine, this CDR3 has 16 amino acids. The only DNA kept is the CDR3, 48 bases in frame from the first base. Based on the germline V gene (reference sequence), the CDR1 and CDR2 sequences are SGHNT and YYREEE. V ends up 4 bases short and J 4 bases short, with an unmatched junction base count of 9. Library creation used 5' RACE. Instrument used: NextSeq 500. The TCR library protocol attached unique molecular identifiers to individual cDNA molecules to correct for sequencing error and PCR bias. TCR alpha and beta chains were both sequenced, and the abundances of alpha and beta sequences in each sample were closely correlated with each other. For the original study's pipeline: Decombinator V4 was used to annotate the V gene, J gene and CDR3 of the TCR sequences. TCRs were defined as expanded if a significant change between any two time points was detected under a Poisson model with p below 0.0001. TCR abundances were normalised to the total number of TCRs sequenced in each sample and reported as counts per million. MAIT TCRs were defined by TRAV1-2 paired with TRAJ12, TRAJ20 or TRAJ33, and iNKT TCRs by TRAV10 paired with TRAJ18. VDJdb, accessed 1 November 2021, was searched for CMV, EBV and SARS-CoV-2 annotated TCRs, excluding TCRs annotated for multiple antigens. The public reads were reprocessed in TCRdb via fastp at Q25 and MiXCR, keeping in-frame beta chains. For every CDR3 protein sequence, its rows merge into one entry that carries the most common genes and DNA. The V and J calls reflect TCRdb's pipeline rather than the authors' work. The sample has roughly 110,000 distinct CDR3 sequences on record, 8.5% to 14% of them singletons. The ten largest clones represent 6.5% to 8% of the sample.

This entry is derived from a study of early T cells in non-severe SARS-CoV-2 infection (dated by TCRdb to about 2021). At the level of the whole study: Because TCR sequencing relied on bulk RNA taken from unsorted whole blood, pairing of alpha and beta chains was not possible.

A case-control design nested within a healthcare worker cohort in London, UK, was used, with weekly nasopharyngeal swab PCR tests and blood sampling performed. Between 23 and 31 March 2020, the week of the UK lockdown, healthcare workers were enrolled and then followed up weekly for as long as 16 weeks. Summary of the overall study and its limitations: VDJdb matching was skewed toward anti-spike CD8 responses and likely underestimated virus-specific expansions, missing private and CD4 specificities.

The receptor comes from an adult who was a healthcare worker with PCR-confirmed SARS-CoV-2 infection or an uninfected control (not recorded which). The rearranged chain carries TRBV5-4 and TRBJ2-3, with 10 bases aligning to TRBD1. Sequencing input: whole blood. CDR3 loop: CASSPTGQGDSDTQYF. Here is the DNA: TGTGCCAGCAGCCCGACTGGACAGGGGGATTCAGATACGCAGTATTTT.